These T cell receptor beta chains were read from a single sample in a study of CD8 T cells in ankylosing spondylitis. MiXCR, run by TCRdb on the 5' RACE reads, gives a single entry per CDR3 protein. Counted here are about 400,000 distinct CDR3 sequences, approximately 20% occurring once; the ten biggest clones make up approximately 16%. Sequencing was performed on blood, either unsorted or a sorted T cell fraction (not recorded which). All receptors derive from a male donor with ankylosing spondylitis. CDR3s include the opening cysteine and the closing phenylalanine or tryptophan. The D gene is left open where the match is weak. Clone size appears in some rows only: once, few, many, or a class for an expanded clone.

few TRBJ1-6 TRBV3-1 . TGTGCCAGCAGCCAGGGGGAGAGGCCACCCCTCCACTTT CASSQGERPPLHF
. TRBJ2-1 TRBV28 . TGTGCCAGCAGCGGAACCGGGACCTCTTCCTACAATGAGCAGTTCTTC CASSGTGTSSYNEQFF
. TRBJ1-6 TRBV21-1 . TGTGCCAGCAGCAAAGCGCAGGGGCACGGCTATAATTCACCCCTCCACTTT CASSKAQGHGYNSPLHF
. TRBJ2-3 TRBV20-1 . TGCAGTGCGAGGCAGAGGGTCCCCACAGATACGCAGTATTTT CSARQRVPTDTQYF
few TRBJ1-5 TRBV20-1 . TGCAGTGCGGGGGGACGGTTCAATCAGCCCCAGCATTTT CSAGGRFNQPQHF
. TRBJ1-2 TRBV12-3/TRBV12-4 . TGTGCCAGCAGTTTAACAGGACTCTCTGAGTATGGCTACACCTTC CASSLTGLSEYGYTF
few TRBJ2-7 TRBV5-1 TRBD1 TGCGCCAGCAGCATAGGACAGGGGACCTACGAGCAGTACTTC CASSIGQGTYEQYF
many TRBJ2-1 TRBV4-2 . TGTGCCAGCAGCCTAGGGGGGACTACCCATGAGCAGTTCTTC CASSLGGTTHEQFF
. TRBJ2-1 TRBV20-1 . TGCAGTGCTCCAGGAAGGAGCTCCTACAATGAGCAGTTCTTC CSAPGRSSYNEQFF
. TRBJ2-1 TRBV20-1 . TGCAGTGCTAGATTGTACGGATACTCTGATGAGCAGTTCTTC CSARLYGYSDEQFF
. TRBJ1-4 TRBV5-1 . TGCGCCAGCAGCAAGACAGGACGGTCGGATGAAAAACTGTTTTTT CASSKTGRSDEKLFF
. TRBJ2-1 TRBV5-6 . TGTGCCAGCAGCTTTGCACTGGCCTACAATGAGCAGTTCTTC CASSFALAYNEQFF
few TRBJ1-2 TRBV4-2 . TGTGCCAGCAGCACTGTGCCCGGAGGCTATGGCTACACCTTC CASSTVPGGYGYTF
. TRBJ2-6 TRBV5-1 . TGCGCCAGCAGCAGTGGGACATCCTACTCTGGGGCCAACGTCCTGACTTTC CASSSGTSYSGANVLTF
few TRBJ2-1 TRBV7-8 TRBD2 TGTGCCAGCAGCTCCCGTCCCTTGAGCGGGGCCTACAATGAGCAGTTCTTC CASSSRPLSGAYNEQFF
many TRBJ2-7 TRBV12-3/TRBV12-4 . TGTGCCAGCAGTTTGGTGGGGGCAGGGTACGAGCAGTACTTC CASSLVGAGYEQYF
. TRBJ2-2 TRBV5-1 TRBD1 TGCGCCAGCAGCTTGAGGACAGGGGTGGGCACCGGGGAGCTGTTTTTT CASSLRTGVGTGELFF
few TRBJ2-2 TRBV25-1 TRBD2 TGTGCCAGCATTAGCGGGTACACCGGGGAGCTGTTTTTT CASISGYTGELFF
few TRBJ2-7 TRBV6-5 . TGTGCCAGCAGTTGGTTGAACCGATACGAGCAGTACTTC CASSWLNRYEQYF
. TRBJ2-1 TRBV27 . TGTGCCAGCAGACGTAGCGGAGGGTACAATGAGCAGTTCTTC CASRRSGGYNEQFF
few TRBJ1-2 TRBV9 . TGTGCCAGCAGCCCCCATACAGCCCGTAACTATGGCTACACCTTC CASSPHTARNYGYTF
few TRBJ2-5 TRBV7-4 . TGTGCCAGCAGCTACCGGGACAAGATCCAAGAGACCCAGTACTTC CASSYRDKIQETQYF
. TRBJ2-5 TRBV20-1 . TGCAGTGCTAGAGTTCCGGGACAAAAAGAGACCCAGTACTTC CSARVPGQKETQYF
. TRBJ1-5 TRBV6-2/TRBV6-3 . TGTGCCAGCAGACCCGGCGCGGGAGAAATTAGCAATCAGCCCCAGCATTTT CASRPGAGEISNQPQHF